This T cell receptor (beta chain) was sequenced for a study of control samples from healthy donors and cancer patients (dated by TCRdb to the early 2020s). Library creation used the immunoSEQ multiplex PCR assay. Not all clones reach the TCRdb copy of this immuneACCESS table, which keeps in-frame sequences only. Checked studies attribute under half of the gap to unresolved V genes and leave the rest unexplained. The sample table lists about 140,000 clones, around 86% of them with a count of one. Of the sample, just under 5% falls within the top ten clones. V is shortened by 5 bases, J by 7 bases, and the region joining them spans 5 bases. The germline V gene specifies KGHSY as CDR1 and FQNENV as CDR2. Reading from cysteine to phenylalanine, the CDR3 counts 11 amino acids. Just CDR3 DNA is preserved here, 33 bases in frame from base 1. On this clone itself: What this receptor recognizes is not known. No base quality information exists; no much larger clone differs at one position.

The sequence joins TRBV16 to TRBJ2-2; too little of a D gene remains to name it. This receptor was taken from a man aged 30 to 45 in good health. The sequenced material came from blood. The nucleotide sequence is given as TGTGCCAGCAGCTTCCACGGGGAGCTGTTTTTT. It codes for CASSFHGELFF.